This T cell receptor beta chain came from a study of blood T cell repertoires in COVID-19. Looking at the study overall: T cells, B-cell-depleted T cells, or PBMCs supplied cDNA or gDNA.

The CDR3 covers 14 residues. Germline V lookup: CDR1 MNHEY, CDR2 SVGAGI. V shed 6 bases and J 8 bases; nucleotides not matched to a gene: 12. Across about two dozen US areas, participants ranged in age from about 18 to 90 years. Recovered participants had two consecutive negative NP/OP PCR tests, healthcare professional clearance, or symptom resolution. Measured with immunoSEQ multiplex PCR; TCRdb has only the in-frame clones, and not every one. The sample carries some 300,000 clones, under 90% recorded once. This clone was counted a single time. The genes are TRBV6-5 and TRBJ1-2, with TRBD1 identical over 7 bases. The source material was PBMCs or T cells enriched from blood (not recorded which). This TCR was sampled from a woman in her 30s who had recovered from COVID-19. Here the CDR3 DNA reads TGTGCCAGCAGCTACGCCTACAGGGGCGGCGGCTACACCTTC. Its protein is CASSYAYRGGGYTF.